These 24 T cell receptor beta chains came from one sample sequenced in a study of T-cell reconstitution after alpha-beta-depleted transplantation in children. For TCRbeta, the library was prepared with unique molecular identifiers. TCRdb redid the calling of the PCR reads with MiXCR, one entry per CDR3 protein. The sample holds about 980,000 distinct CDR3 sequences, roughly 31% seen once. The sample consisted of PBMCs, mostly from graft donor cells, taken 360 days after TCRalphabeta/CD19-depleted stem cell transplant. The origin of the receptors is a boy less than two years old who had a stem cell transplant for SCID, so the T cells may come from the graft donor.

This clonotype was detected a few times. The chain links TRBV5-1 to TRBJ2-1; 13 nucleotides line up with TRBD2. The V gene's germline CDR1 is SGHRS and CDR2 YFSETQ. Trimming removed 4 bases from V and 6 bases from J; junction bases left unmatched: 4. The CDR3 extends over 15 amino acids. CDR3 coding DNA: TGCGCCAGCAGCCGGACTAGCGGGGGTGGCAATGAGCAGTTCTTC. It yields the protein CASSRTSGGGNEQFF. The complete variable domain, with remaining parts taken from reference TRBV5-1 and TRBJ2-1, reads KAGVTQTPRYLIKTRGQQVTLSCSPISGHRSVSWYQQTPGQGLQFLFEYFSETQRNKGNFPGRFSGRQFSNSRSEMNVSTLELGDSALYLCASSRTSGGGNEQFFGPGTRLTVL.

There are a few counts of this clonotype. The J gene is TRBJ2-1, the V gene TRBV28, with 11 bases matching TRBD2. The CDR3 is 15 amino acids. Germline trimming cut 1 base from V and 6 bases from J; bases unmatched to any gene: 2. Germline-derived CDR1 and CDR2 are MDHEN and SYDVKM. The CDR3 DNA follows: TGTGCCAGCAGTTTATTACTAGCGGGGGCCAATGAGCAGTTCTTC. Amino acid sequence: CASSLLLAGANEQFF.

The J gene is TRBJ1-2, the V gene TRBV6-1; TRBD1 is a possible D gene (5 bases). The CDR3 covers 14 residues. V shed 6 bases and J shed 7 bases, with 18 bases lying between them. From germline, CDR1 is MNHNS and CDR2 SASEGT. CDR3 nucleotides: TGTGCCAGCAGCCCATCAGGGTCTTCGAGTGGCTACACCTTC. It is translated as CASSPSGSSSGYTF.

The genes are TRBV5-1 and TRBJ2-2; perhaps D is TRBD1 or TRBD2 (5 bases each). The CDR3 sequence is 15 residues long. The germline V gene encodes CDR1 SGHRS and CDR2 YFSETQ. Trimming took 0 bases from V and 9 from J, leaving 15 bases between them. In nucleotides, the CDR3 is TGCGCCAGCAGCTTGGAGGGGCTAGCCTCCCGGGAGCTGTTTTTT. As protein: CASSLEGLASRELFF. Together with reference TRBV5-1 and TRBJ2-2, the CDR3 gives the full variable domain: KAGVTQTPRYLIKTRGQQVTLSCSPISGHRSVSWYQQTPGQGLQFLFEYFSETQRNKGNFPGRFSGRQFSNSRSEMNVSTLELGDSALYLCASSLEGLASRELFFGEGSRLTVL.

The genes are TRBV9 and TRBJ2-1; the match to TRBD2 covers 9 bases. Germline values: CDR1 SGDLS, CDR2 YYNGEE. This CDR3 has 15 residues. V shed 4 bases and J 5 bases; nucleotides not matched to a gene: 7. CDR3 in amino acids: CASSRIAGEHNEQFF. In DNA, the CDR3 is TGTGCCAGCAGCCGAATAGCGGGGGAACACAATGAGCAGTTCTTC. Full variable domain (remainder filled in from reference TRBV9 and TRBJ2-1): DSGVTQTPKHLITATGQRVTLRCSPRSGDLSVYWYQQSLDQGLQFLIQYYNGEERAKGNILERFSAQQFPDLHSELNLSSLELGDSALYFCASSRIAGEHNEQFFGPGTRLTVL.

The chain links TRBV2 to TRBJ2-7; possibly TRBD1 for D (6 bases). Germline values: CDR1 SNHLY, CDR2 FYNNEI. This CDR3 has 14 residues. V was trimmed by 5 bases and J by 0 bases, leaving 11 bases between them. This CDR3 is CASSNRDISYEQYF. The CDR3 nucleotides are TGTGCCAGCAGTAACCGGGACATCTCCTACGAGCAGTACTTC.

This clonotype was detected many times. The J gene is TRBJ2-3, the V gene TRBV7-3, with 11 bases matching TRBD2. After removal of 3 bases from V and 7 bases from J, the junction contained 3 bases not matched to a gene. Germline V gene lookup returns CDR1 SGHTA and CDR2 FQGTGA. This CDR3 region has 14 residues. The CDR3 coding sequence is TGTGCCAGCAGCTTGACTAGCGGGATGAATACGCAGTATTTT. Amino acids: CASSLTSGMNTQYF.

In its sample, this clonotype was seen a few times. The chain couples TRBV10-3 to TRBJ2-7, with D hard to call. CDR1 and CDR2 from the germline V gene are ENHRY and SYGVKD. This CDR3 has 12 residues. The ends were cut back, 5 bases at V and 6 bases at J, with 11 bases in the middle. As DNA, the CDR3 is TGTGCCATCAGTTATATGGACGCCGAGCAGTACTTC. This translates into CAISYMDAEQYF.

The chain employs TRBV29-1 and TRBJ1-3; D is unresolved. There are 12 residues in the CDR3. Trimming took 5 bases from V and 4 from J, leaving 9 bases between them. Per germline, CDR1 SQVTM and CDR2 ANQGSEA. The CDR3 spells CSVLGMGNTIYF. The DNA of the CDR3 is TGCAGCGTTTTAGGGATGGGAAACACCATATATTTT.

In its sample, this clonotype was seen a few times. The rearrangement joins TRBV5-1 to TRBJ2-7, with TRBD1 matching 10 bases. The V and J ends lost 5 bases and 6 bases, in that order; junction bases with no gene match: 11. CDR1 and CDR2 (germline): SGHRS, YFSETQ. CDR3 length: 15 amino acids. The CDR3 DNA is TGCGCCAGCAGTTCCCCCGGGACAGGGGCCACCGAGCAGTACTTC. Amino acids: CASSSPGTGATEQYF.

This clonotype came up many times. The V call is TRBV5-1, the J call TRBJ2-7; perhaps TRBD2 as D (7 bases). CDR1 is SGHRS, CDR2 YFSETQ, per germline. This CDR3 has 16 residues. The V and J ends lost 0 bases and 0 bases respectively, with 13 bases between them. CDR3 nucleotides: TGCGCCAGCAGCTTGGGGATGCGGGGGCCCTCCTACGAGCAGTACTTC. Its translation is CASSLGMRGPSYEQYF. The full variable domain, its missing parts supplied by reference TRBV5-1 and TRBJ2-7, is KAGVTQTPRYLIKTRGQQVTLSCSPISGHRSVSWYQQTPGQGLQFLFEYFSETQRNKGNFPGRFSGRQFSNSRSEMNVSTLELGDSALYLCASSLGMRGPSYEQYFGPGTRLTVT.

The rearrangement joins TRBV20-1 to TRBJ1-1, with D possibly being TRBD1 (5 bases). V lost 5 bases, J lost 0 bases, and 16 bases lay in between. The germline gives CDR1 DFQATT, CDR2 SNEGSKA (reference sequence). The CDR3 spans 15 residues. The CDR3 DNA is TGCAGTGCTCGGGGGGAGATTCTAATGAACACTGAAGCTTTCTTT. Translated: CSARGEILMNTEAFF.

V is TRBV12-3 or TRBV12-4 and J is TRBJ1-3; D remains unclear. The germline V and J ends were trimmed by 0 bases and 0 bases, with 9 bases remaining between them. CDR3 length equals 16 residues. CDR3 in amino acids: CASSLARTSSGNTIYF. In DNA, the CDR3 is TGTGCCAGCAGTTTAGCGCGTACCTCCTCTGGAAACACCATATATTTT.

V and J are TRBV6-2 or TRBV6-3 and TRBJ2-7; D unresolved. The CDR3 sequence is 13 residues long. V was shortened by 7 bases and J by 0 bases, with 10 bases between the two germline ends. Germline CDR1 and CDR2: MNHEY and SVGEGT. The chain's CDR3 is CASKRKGSYEQYF. In DNA, the CDR3 is TGTGCCAGCAAAAGGAAGGGCTCCTACGAGCAGTACTTC.

This clonotype occurred a few times. J is TRBJ2-1 and V is TRBV9; a possible D gene is TRBD2 (7 bases). The V end lost 3 bases, the J end lost 4 bases, and 17 bases lay between the germline ends. Germline values: CDR1 SGDLS, CDR2 YYNGEE. This CDR3 is built from 16 residues. This CDR3 is CASSEGGSVPYNEQFF. The CDR3 nucleotides read TGTGCCAGCAGCGAGGGGGGGTCAGTCCCATACAATGAGCAGTTCTTC. The full variable domain, with the rest looked up from reference TRBV9 and TRBJ2-1, is DSGVTQTPKHLITATGQRVTLRCSPRSGDLSVYWYQQSLDQGLQFLIQYYNGEERAKGNILERFSAQQFPDLHSELNLSSLELGDSALYFCASSEGGSVPYNEQFFGPGTRLTVL.

The table lists this clonotype with a few counts. V and J are TRBV7-2 and TRBJ2-7; maybe TRBD2 (5 bases). From germline, CDR1 is SGHTA and CDR2 FQGNSA. This CDR3 has 13 residues. V shed 3 bases and J shed 7 bases, with 13 bases lying between them. In DNA, the CDR3 is TGTGCCAGCAGCTTCCTGAGAACGGGGGAGCAGTACTTC. Its translation is CASSFLRTGEQYF.

The chain recombines TRBV7-9 with TRBJ1-2; D is unclear. Germline values: CDR1 SEHNR, CDR2 FQNEAQ (reference sequence). There are 12 residues in the CDR3. Trimming shortened V by 1 base and J by 7 bases, and 7 bases separated the two germline ends. The CDR3 DNA is TGTGCCAGCAGCTTAGGATATGCTGGCTACACCTTC. Translation gives CASSLGYAGYTF.

This clonotype was recorded a few times. The rearrangement joins TRBV12-3 or TRBV12-4 to TRBJ2-7, with D unclear. This CDR3 contains 14 residues. V was clipped by 2 bases and J by 3 bases, with 11 bases between them. DNA of the CDR3: TGTGCCAGCAGTTTAAGGCAGATCGACTACGAGCAGTACTTC. Translating it yields CASSLRQIDYEQYF.

V and J are TRBV30 and TRBJ2-2; D not certain. This CDR3 comprises 13 residues. The germline V gene has CDR1 GTSNPN and CDR2 SVGIG (reference sequence). The V gene lost 2 bases and the J gene lost 7 bases, with 11 bases spanning the gap. CDR3 DNA sequence: TGTGCCTGGAGTAATAGCCCTTACGGGGAGCTGTTTTTT. The encoded protein is CAWSNSPYGELFF.

This clonotype was counted at least ten times. CDR3 amino acids: CSVDLGQPQETQYF. DNA for the CDR3: TGCAGCGTTGATCTTGGACAGCCTCAAGAGACCCAGTACTTC. V and J are TRBV29-1 and TRBJ2-5; a possible D gene is TRBD1 (6 bases). Looked up from germline, CDR1 is SQVTM and CDR2 is ANQGSEA. The CDR3 spans 14 residues. V shed 3 bases and J shed 2 bases, with 13 bases lying between them.

This clonotype was seen at least ten times. This chain connects TRBV25-1 to TRBJ2-7; D uncertain. This CDR3 has 12 residues. Germline V gene lookup returns CDR1 MGHDK and CDR2 SYGVNS. The V gene lost 3 bases and the J gene lost 3 bases, with 6 bases spanning the gap. For the CDR3, the DNA is TGTGCCAGCAGTGACAGGAGCTACGAGCAGTACTTC. This sequence encodes CASSDRSYEQYF.

This clonotype was recorded a few times. V is TRBV29-1 and J is TRBJ2-7; 10 bases agree with TRBD1. Per germline, CDR1 SQVTM and CDR2 ANQGSEA. Losses at the gene ends were 4 bases for V and 5 bases for J; bases not matched to a gene: 2. This CDR3 has 12 residues. CDR3 DNA sequence: TGCAGCGTTGTAGGGACAGGGGACGAGCAGTACTTC. Encoded protein: CSVVGTGDEQYF.

The sample holds a few counts of this clonotype. The gene calls are TRBV6-5 and TRBJ1-3; D call uncertain. The germline gives CDR1 MNHEY, CDR2 SVGAGI. The CDR3 contains 15 residues. Trimming stripped 2 bases from V and 4 bases from J, with 12 bases between. The DNA of the CDR3 is TGTGCCAGCAGTTACCGTCCAGCCTGGGGAAACACCATATATTTT. It encodes CASSYRPAWGNTIYF.

DNA for the CDR3: TGCGCCAGCAGCAACCTATTCGGGACGGTCTCCTACAATGAGCAGTTCTTC. Amino acid sequence: CASSNLFGTVSYNEQFF. V gene TRBV5-1 combines with J gene TRBJ2-1, with D possibly being TRBD1 or TRBD2 (5 bases each). V lost 4 bases and J 0 bases, leaving 17 bases between the germline ends. CDR1 and CDR2 (germline): SGHRS, YFSETQ. The CDR3 contains 17 residues.